This is a list of T cell receptor beta chains from one sample in a study of cytomegalovirus exposure and HLA in healthy donors. Clones were sequenced by immunoSEQ multiplex PCR, and TCRdb holds only the in-frame ones, with some missing. The table includes tens of thousands of clones, about 90% detected once. Sequencing was performed on PBMCs. These receptors were collected from a woman in her 30s in good health and CMV-seronegative. Both conserved end residues are part of each CDR3. Fields, in order: D gene, V gene, clone size, J gene, CDR3 DNA, CDR3 protein. A D gene is named only where the DNA matches it firmly. Where a row states a size, it is once, few, many or the class of an expanded clone; other rows omit it.

>TRBD1|TRBV28|-|TRBJ2-5
TGTGCCAGCAGTTTACAGGGGGCGGGAGAGACCCAGTACTTC
CASSLQGAGETQYF
>TRBD1|TRBV7-2|-|TRBJ1-2
TGTGCCAGCAGCCTGGACAGGGGAAGTGGCTACACCTTC
CASSLDRGSGYTF
>-|TRBV11-2|-|TRBJ2-7
TGTGCCAGCAGCTCTAGTCTTTGGGAGCAGTACTTC
CASSSSLWEQYF
>TRBD2|TRBV29-1|-|TRBJ2-3
TGCAGCGTTGCTGGGACTACCTCCACAGATACGCAGTATTTT
CSVAGTTSTDTQYF
>-|TRBV10-1|-|TRBJ1-2
TGCGCCAGCAGTGCCGGGACTAACTATGGCTACACCTTC
CASSAGTNYGYTF
>-|TRBV2|-|TRBJ2-2
TGTGCCAGCCAATTGGACAACGGGGAGCTGTTTTTT
CASQLDNGELFF
>-|TRBV27|many|TRBJ2-7
TGTGCCAGCACCCAAAGGAGGGGGCACTACGAGCAGTACTTC
CASTQRRGHYEQYF
>TRBD1|TRBV27|-|TRBJ2-7
TGTGCCAGCAGTATGGACAGGGGGACTAGAACCTACGAGCAGTACTTC
CASSMDRGTRTYEQYF
>TRBD1|TRBV19|-|TRBJ1-2
TGTGCCAGTAGTGGTAGGACAGGGGTAGATGGCTACACCTTC
CASSGRTGVDGYTF
>-|TRBV4-1|-|TRBJ1-5
TGCGCCAGCAGCCAAGGGCACACAGGTGGCAATCAGCCCCAGCATTTT
CASSQGHTGGNQPQHF
>TRBD1|TRBV6-5|-|TRBJ2-3
TGTGCCACCCGGGACAGGGGATCAGATACGCAGTATTTT
CATRDRGSDTQYF
>TRBD2|TRBV28|-|TRBJ2-7
TGTGCCAGCAGGAGGACTAGCGGCTCCTACGAGCAGTACTTC
CASRRTSGSYEQYF
>-|TRBV27|-|TRBJ2-1
TGTGCCAGCAGTTTCGCCACAACGTGGGGCGAGAGACACAATGAGCAGTTCTTC
CASSFATTWGERHNEQFF
>-|TRBV29-1|once|TRBJ2-7
TGCAGCGTTGAAAAGGCAGGGGTTTCCTACGAGCAGTACTTC
CSVEKAGVSYEQYF
>-|TRBV4-3|-|TRBJ2-7
TGCGCCAGCACCCCCCGCTACGAGCAGTACTTC
CASTPRYEQYF
>-|TRBV19|-|TRBJ2-1
TGTGCCAGTAGTATATCTGACAGAGAATACAATGAGCAGTTCTTC
CASSISDREYNEQFF
>-|TRBV10-2|-|TRBJ2-7
TGCGCCAGCAGTGACCACAACAGGGTGTACGAGCAGTACTTC
CASSDHNRVYEQYF
>TRBD1|TRBV6-1|-|TRBJ2-1
TGTGCCAGCAAGGCGGGACAGGGGCCCTACAATGAGCAGTTCTTC
CASKAGQGPYNEQFF
>TRBD1|TRBV6-5|-|TRBJ2-7
TGTGCCAGCAGTTCCGAGGACAGGGAGCTCCGGGGCGAGCAGTACTTC
CASSSEDRELRGEQYF
>-|TRBV27|-|TRBJ2-6
TGTGCCAGCAGTTTTTCTGGAGGGACTGGGGCCAACGTCCTGACTTTC
CASSFSGGTGANVLTF
>-|TRBV28|few|TRBJ2-1
TGTGCCAGCAGGGGCCACTCCTACAATGAGCAGTTCTTC
CASRGHSYNEQFF
>TRBD1|TRBV28|-|TRBJ1-5
TGTGCCAGCAGTTCACCCACCCACAGGGGTTGGGTAAGCGGTCAGCCCCAGCATTTT
CASSSPTHRGWVSGQPQHF
>TRBD2|TRBV27|-|TRBJ2-1
TGTGCCAGCAGTAGAGGACTAGCGGGAGATTACAATGAGCAGTTCTTC
CASSRGLAGDYNEQFF
>-|TRBV9|-|TRBJ2-1
TGTGCCAGCAGCGATGGCCAGCGATCCTACAATGAGCAGTTCTTC
CASSDGQRSYNEQFF
>TRBD1|TRBV18|-|TRBJ1-5
TGTGCCAGCTCACCGGACAGGGTGAATCAGCCCCAGCATTTT
CASSPDRVNQPQHF
>-|TRBV27|once|TRBJ1-1
TGTGCCAGCAGTTTAGAGGGGGGGGAGTTGTCGTACACTGAAGCTTTCTTT
CASSLEGGELSYTEAFF
>-|TRBV19|-|TRBJ1-4
TGTGCCAGTAGTGGCTCGTGGCAGGGAACTGAAAAACTGTTTTTT
CASSGSWQGTEKLFF
>-|TRBV6-4|-|TRBJ2-2
TGTGCCAGCAGTGCCGGGAACACCGGGGAGCTGTTTTTT
CASSAGNTGELFF